The 30 T cell receptor beta chains listed next were all sequenced from one sample in a study of regulatory T cells in long-lasting Graves disease (dated by TCRdb to about 2021). What this sample's time point label stands for: newly diagnosed GD, antithyroid drugs for less than 3 months. For both TCR sequencing and RNA sequencing, RNA was extracted from PBMCs in TRIzol. Library construction relied on multiplex PCR. Sequencing took place on an Illumina HiSeq 4000. TCR beta libraries were built with iRepertoire HTBI primers and Arm-PCR amplification of CDR3 regions. TCRdb reworked the public reads: Q25 trimming with fastp, MiXCR clone assembly, productive beta chains retained. Rows are combined by CDR3 protein, so each entry shows the most common genes and DNA. The sample data list roughly 400,000 distinct CDR3 sequences, and 15% of these were observed just once. About 8.3% of the sample comes from the top ten.

This sample was shared with a second study, whose subject was T cells in Graves' hyperthyroidism and ophthalmopathy.

Sequenced here: peripheral blood mononuclear cells (PBMCs), sampled at new diagnosis, from a patient treated with antithyroid drugs. These receptors all come from a woman aged 40 to 49 with Graves disease. Donor details come from another sample of the same person, matched by shared clones.

The V and J genes are TRBV5-8 and TRBJ1-4; D gene uncertain. The CDR3 is 15 amino acids. Trimming removed 0 bases at V and 4 bases at J, with 10 bases between. CDR1 is SGHTS, CDR2 YDEGEE, per germline. The CDR3 spells CASSLESALNEKLFF. For the CDR3, the DNA is TGTGCCAGCAGCTTGGAGTCAGCCCTTAATGAAAAACTGTTTTTT. Together with reference TRBV5-8 and TRBJ1-4, the CDR3 gives the full variable domain: EAGVTQSPTHLIKTRGQQATLRCSPISGHTSVYWYQQALGLGLQFLLWYDEGEERNRGNFPPRFSGRQFPNYSSELNVNALELEDSALYLCASSLESALNEKLFFGSGTQLSVL.

This clonotype occurred many times. This chain uses TRBV5-1 with TRBJ2-1; TRBD1 agrees at 8 bases. Per the germline V gene, CDR1 is SGHRS and CDR2 is YFSETQ. The CDR3 is made up of 15 amino acids. Losses at the gene ends were 0 bases for V and 4 bases for J; bases not matched to a gene: 3. The CDR3 DNA reads as TGCGCCAGCAGCTTGGTAGGACAGGGATACAATGAGCAGTTCTTC. It codes for CASSLVGQGYNEQFF.

The sample holds a few counts of this clonotype. This chain joins TRBV7-2 and TRBJ2-7; D might be TRBD1 (5 bases). Germline CDR1 and CDR2: SGHTA and FQGNSA. The CDR3 runs to 13 residues. V was pared by 5 bases and J by 6 bases, with 14 bases between. CDR3 sequence: CASSPSSRAEQYF. The CDR3 DNA reads TGTGCCAGCAGCCCTTCGAGCAGGGCCGAGCAGTACTTC.

As for this clonotype: Possible read error: a much larger clone is one base away. The chain carries TRBV11-3 and TRBJ1-1; perhaps TRBD1 as D (5 bases). Germline V CDR1 and CDR2: SGHNT, YENEEA. This CDR3 spans 13 amino acids. The V end lost 7 bases, the J end lost 8 bases, and 17 bases lay between the germline ends. DNA of the CDR3: TGTGCCAGCAACCAAGTTGAGGGGCAGGAAGCTTTCTTT. Its protein product is CASNQVEGQEAFF.

The chain's CDR3 is CASSQETSYNTGELFF. For the CDR3, the DNA is TGCGCCAGCAGCCAAGAAACTAGTTATAACACCGGGGAGCTGTTTTTT. The chain combines TRBV4-1 with TRBJ2-2, with D possibly being TRBD2 (5 bases). The V gene lost 0 bases and the J gene lost 2 bases, with 10 bases spanning the gap. This CDR3 region has 16 residues. Germline V CDR1 and CDR2: MGHRA, YSYEKL.

This clonotype was seen ten or more times. The rearrangement links TRBV28 to TRBJ2-7; TRBD2 agrees at 8 bases. CDR1 and CDR2 from the germline V gene are MDHEN and SYDVKM. The trim removed 2 bases at V and 0 bases at J, leaving 3 bases unmatched. The length of the CDR3 is 15 residues. CDR3 DNA sequence: TGTGCCAGCAGTTTAGGTAGCGGGACCTCCTACGAGCAGTACTTC. It translates to CASSLGSGTSYEQYF.

This clonotype was seen at least ten times. The chain has TRBV12-3 or TRBV12-4 and TRBJ2-2; D not resolved. The V and J ends lost 6 bases and 1 base respectively, with 9 bases between them. The CDR3 contains 14 residues. For the CDR3, the DNA is TGTGCCAGCAGACTCCACTTGAACACCGGGGAGCTGTTTTTT. Residues: CASRLHLNTGELFF.

This clonotype was counted at least ten times. The V call is TRBV20-1, the J call TRBJ2-6; D is unresolved. CDR3 length: 14 residues. Trimming cost V 3 bases and J 1 base, with 7 bases left between them. The V gene's germline CDR1 is DFQATT and CDR2 SNEGSKA (reference sequence). As DNA, the CDR3 is TGCAGTGCTAGTTGGGGATCTGGGGCCAACGTCCTGACTTTC. Translated: CSASWGSGANVLTF.

The sample holds a few counts of this clonotype. The rearrangement links TRBV6-2 or TRBV6-3 to TRBJ2-3; 10 positions match TRBD1. V dropped 0 bases and J dropped 1; count of bases not matched to a gene: 4. The CDR3 runs 17 residues. Germline V CDR1 and CDR2: MNHEY, SVGEGT. The CDR3 protein is CASSYSMGTGGTDTQYF. For the CDR3, the DNA is TGTGCCAGCAGTTACTCGATGGGGACAGGGGGCACAGATACGCAGTATTTT.

J is TRBJ2-5 and V is TRBV20-1; 9 bases are a match to TRBD2. CDR3 length: 15 residues. Germline lookup yields CDR1 DFQATT and CDR2 SNEGSKA (reference sequence). V lost 6 bases to trimming and J lost 1 base; unmatched junction nucleotides: 9. CDR3 amino acids: CSARSLAGSQETQYF. CDR3 nucleotides: TGCAGTGCCCGCTCACTAGCGGGCAGCCAAGAGACCCAGTACTTC.

The chain has TRBV29-1 and TRBJ2-7; 11 nucleotides match TRBD2. Germline V CDR1 and CDR2: SQVTM, ANQGSEA. J was trimmed by 2 bases and V by 1 base; bases with no gene match: 4. This CDR3 region has 15 residues. This chain's CDR3 is CSVEVGLAVTYEQYF. CDR3 DNA: TGCAGCGTTGAAGTGGGACTAGCGGTTACCTACGAGCAGTACTTC.

This chain connects TRBV27 to TRBJ1-3; D gene ambiguous. From germline, CDR1 is MNHEY and CDR2 SMNVEV (reference sequence). Trimming removed 5 bases from V and 3 bases from J, with 20 bases in between. The CDR3 loop spans 17 amino acids. CDR3 nucleotides: TGTGCCAGCAGTCTCTTCCTGAGGCGGTTGTTTGGAAACACCATATATTTT. It specifies CASSLFLRRLFGNTIYF.

This clonotype occurred many times. The chain couples TRBV5-1 to TRBJ2-7; TRBD1 or TRBD2 may be the D gene (5 bases each). Germline V CDR1 and CDR2: SGHRS, YFSETQ. Trimming cost V 0 bases and J 3 bases, with 16 bases left between them. This CDR3 comprises 16 residues. The chain's CDR3 is CASSLAAGEGNYEQYF. The CDR3, as DNA: TGCGCCAGCAGCTTGGCCGCGGGCGAGGGGAACTACGAGCAGTACTTC.

In its sample, this clonotype was seen many times. V is TRBV20-1 and J is TRBJ2-7; 12 bases are shared with TRBD2. The germline gives CDR1 DFQATT, CDR2 SNEGSKA (reference sequence). This CDR3 spans 16 amino acids. With 2 bases clipped from V and 3 bases from J, the junction kept 8 bases outside the gene matches. CDR3 DNA: TGCAGTGCTAGACCACGGACTAGCGGGACTATCTACGAGCAGTACTTC. This codes for CSARPRTSGTIYEQYF.

This clonotype occurred many times. The V call is TRBV12-3 or TRBV12-4, the J call TRBJ2-6; 11 bases are shared with TRBD1. CDR3 size: 19 residues. The J segment lost 3 bases and the V segment lost 6 bases, leaving 13 bases of the junction unmatched. This CDR3 reads CASSPPRTGGPGGANVLTF. The CDR3 bases are TGTGCCAGCAGCCCGCCCCGGACAGGGGGCCCGGGTGGGGCCAACGTCCTGACTTTC.

The chain couples TRBV4-1 to TRBJ2-7; 9 bases are shared with TRBD2. V lost 0 bases and J lost 5; bases outside the gene matches: 8. CDR1 MGHRA and CDR2 YSYEKL come from the germline V gene. This CDR3 contains 16 residues. CDR3 sequence reads: CASSQELLAGSHEQYF. The DNA for the CDR3 is TGCGCCAGCAGCCAAGAGCTCCTAGCGGGATCCCACGAGCAGTACTTC.

About this clonotype itself: One end of the junction is discordant with germline, which a read error may explain. The V gene is TRBV27, the J gene TRBJ2-1, with a possible D match to TRBD1 (6 bases). Looked up from germline, CDR1 is MNHEY and CDR2 is SMNVEV (reference sequence). This CDR3 is built from 15 residues. The CDR3: CACSPGTTLSNEQFF. CDR3 coding DNA: TGTGCCTGCAGTCCCGGGACAACACTATCCAACGAGCAGTTCTTC.

The chain couples TRBV19 to TRBJ2-2; no definite D call. The CDR3 runs to 13 residues. Germline lookup yields CDR1 LNHDA and CDR2 SQIVND (reference sequence). V dropped 3 bases and J dropped 5 bases, with 7 bases sitting between them. The CDR3 nucleotides are TGTGCCAGTAGTATGGTCCAAACCGGGGAGCTGTTTTTT. It yields the protein CASSMVQTGELFF.

This clonotype was counted ten times or more. The gene calls are TRBV13 and TRBJ1-1; maybe TRBD1 (6 bases). CDR3 length: 14 amino acids. The germline V gene encodes CDR1 PRHDT and CDR2 FYEKMQ (reference sequence). V gave up 2 bases and J gave up 11 bases, with 18 bases separating them. DNA for the CDR3: TGTGCCAGCAGCTTATGGTGGCAGGGGCGCTCTGCTTTCTTT. It specifies CASSLWWQGRSAFF.

The CDR3 sequence is CASSLGGGSSNQPQHF. The CDR3 nucleotides read TGTGCCAGCAGTTTAGGAGGGGGGAGTAGCAATCAGCCCCAGCATTTT. The V call is TRBV28, the J call TRBJ1-5; D may be TRBD1 (6 bases). The CDR3 sequence is 16 residues long. V lost 2 bases and J lost 0, with 11 bases in between. Per the germline V gene, CDR1 is MDHEN and CDR2 is SYDVKM. Combining the CDR3 with reference TRBV28 and TRBJ1-5 gives the whole variable domain DVKVTQSSRYLVKRTGEKVFLECVQDMDHENMFWYRQDPGLGLRLIYFSYDVKMKEKGDIPEGYSVSREKKERFSLILESASTNQTSMYLCASSLGGGSSNQPQHFGDGTRLSIL.

V gene TRBV12-5 combines with J gene TRBJ2-5; 9 bases match TRBD1. V was clipped by 6 bases and J by 1 base; unmatched bases: 3. CDR3 size: 14 residues. CDR1 and CDR2 (germline): LGHNT, FRNRAP. The CDR3 sequence: CASGRQGGQETQYF. CDR3 DNA: TGTGCTAGTGGAAGACAGGGGGGCCAAGAGACCCAGTACTTC.

This clonotype was seen many times. The chain links TRBV6-1 to TRBJ1-2, with a weak D call TRBD1 (5 bases). The CDR3 runs to 16 residues. The germline V gene encodes CDR1 MNHNS and CDR2 SASEGT. V shed 2 bases and J shed 6 bases, with 19 bases lying between them. CDR3 protein: CASSERGTLRKDGYTF. CDR3 nucleotide sequence: TGTGCCAGCAGTGAAAGGGGAACTTTAAGGAAGGATGGCTACACCTTC.

The sample holds many counts of this clonotype. The V gene is TRBV12-3 or TRBV12-4, the J gene TRBJ2-7, with D maybe TRBD2 (5 bases). V dropped 4 bases and J dropped 0 bases, with 13 bases sitting between them. The CDR3 is 15 amino acids. The CDR3 spells CASSSSRGSSYEQYF. The CDR3 region has the DNA TGTGCCAGCAGTTCCTCGAGAGGGAGCTCCTACGAGCAGTACTTC.

The gene calls are TRBV20-1 and TRBJ1-1; a weak D match, TRBD1 (6 bases). Germline V CDR1 and CDR2: DFQATT, SNEGSKA (reference sequence). There are 14 residues in the CDR3. Trimming took off 6 bases at V and 4 bases at J, with 18 bases between the two ends. In DNA, the CDR3 is TGCAGTGCGGGGGCAGATACGGGTGTCACTGAAGCTTTCTTT. Its protein is CSAGADTGVTEAFF.

This clonotype occurred a few times. V and J are TRBV5-8 and TRBJ2-7, with 9 bases matching TRBD1. Looked up from germline, CDR1 is SGHTS and CDR2 is YDEGEE. The ends lost 6 bases at V and 2 bases at J; junction bases unmatched: 12. The CDR3 has 16 residues. CDR3 region: CASTNLIRQGAYEQYF. The DNA for the CDR3 is TGTGCCAGCACCAACCTTATCAGACAGGGGGCCTACGAGCAGTACTTC.

This clonotype was observed many times. The chain uses TRBV7-3 and TRBJ2-5; TRBD1 matches 7 bases. V lost 4 bases, J lost 4 bases, and 9 bases stayed unmatched. The germline CDR1 and CDR2 sequences are SGHTA and FQGTGA. This CDR3 is 15 amino acids long. The CDR3 sequence: CASSSQGGTGETQYF. The CDR3 DNA reads as TGTGCCAGCAGCTCCCAAGGGGGCACCGGAGAGACCCAGTACTTC.

This clonotype was observed at least ten times. CDR3 in amino acids: CSVRLAGGLPTQLDYNEQFF. The CDR3 coding sequence is TGCAGCGTTCGACTAGCGGGAGGGCTCCCCACACAACTAGACTACAATGAGCAGTTCTTC. The gene calls are TRBV29-1 and TRBJ2-1, with 14 bases matching TRBD2. Trimming cost V 5 bases and J 3 bases; bases outside gene matches: 18. This CDR3 spans 20 amino acids. Germline CDR1 reads SQVTM; CDR2 reads ANQGSEA.

As to this clonotype: The likely explanation is a read error, given a far larger clone one base away. The V gene is TRBV7-9, the J gene TRBJ2-7; D perhaps matches TRBD2 (6 bases). This CDR3 is built from 14 residues. Germline V CDR1 and CDR2: SEHNR, FQNEAQ (reference sequence). The V gene lost 5 bases and the J gene lost 6 bases, with 17 bases spanning the gap. DNA for the CDR3: TGTGCCAGCAGCCCCAACGGGAGTACAAGCGAGCAGTACTTC. Its translation is CASSPNGSTSEQYF.

This clonotype occurred many times. The V call is TRBV11-2, the J call TRBJ1-1, with 7 bases identical to TRBD1. This CDR3 spans 15 amino acids. V lost 5 bases, J lost 1 base, and 7 bases stayed unmatched. The germline V gene has CDR1 SGHAT and CDR2 FQNNGV. The CDR3 spells CASSVWGQRNTEAFF. For the CDR3, the DNA is TGTGCCAGCAGCGTCTGGGGACAGAGGAACACTGAAGCTTTCTTT. Complete variable domain (other parts from reference TRBV11-2 and TRBJ1-1): EAGVAQSPRYKIIEKRQSVAFWCNPISGHATLYWYQQILGQGPKLLIQFQNNGVVDDSQLPKDRFSAERLKGVDSTLKIQPAKLEDSAVYLCASSVWGQRNTEAFFGQGTRLTVV.

This clonotype was detected only a few times. The chain couples TRBV20-1 to TRBJ2-2, with 12 bases that match TRBD1. Trimming cost V 0 bases and J 6 bases; bases outside gene matches: 5. The CDR3 is 16 residues long. Germline CDR1 DFQATT, CDR2 SNEGSKA (reference sequence). CDR3 region: CSARDSGQGAAGELFF. As DNA, the CDR3 is TGCAGTGCTAGAGATTCGGGACAGGGGGCCGCCGGGGAGCTGTTTTTT.